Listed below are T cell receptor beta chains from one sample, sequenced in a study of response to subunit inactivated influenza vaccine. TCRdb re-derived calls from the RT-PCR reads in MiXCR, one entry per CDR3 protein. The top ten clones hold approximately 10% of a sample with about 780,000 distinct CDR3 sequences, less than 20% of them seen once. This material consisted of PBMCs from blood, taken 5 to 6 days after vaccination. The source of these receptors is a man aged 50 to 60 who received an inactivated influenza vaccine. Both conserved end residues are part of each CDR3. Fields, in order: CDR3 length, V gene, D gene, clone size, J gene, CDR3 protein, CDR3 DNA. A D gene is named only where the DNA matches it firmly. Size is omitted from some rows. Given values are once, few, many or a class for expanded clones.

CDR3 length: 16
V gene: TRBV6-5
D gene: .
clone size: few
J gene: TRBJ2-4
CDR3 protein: CASSYSGVLAKNIQYF
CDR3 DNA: TGTGCCAGCAGTTACTCGGGCGTGTTAGCCAAAAACATTCAGTACTTC

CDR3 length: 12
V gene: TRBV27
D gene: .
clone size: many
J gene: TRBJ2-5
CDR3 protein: CASSSSGETQYF
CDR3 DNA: TGTGCCAGCAGCTCATCGGGTGAGACCCAGTACTTC

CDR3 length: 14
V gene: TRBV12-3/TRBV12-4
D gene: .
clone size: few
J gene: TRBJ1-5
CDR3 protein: CASSFQGRVEPQHF
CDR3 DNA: TGTGCCAGCAGTTTTCAGGGGCGAGTGGAGCCCCAGCATTTT

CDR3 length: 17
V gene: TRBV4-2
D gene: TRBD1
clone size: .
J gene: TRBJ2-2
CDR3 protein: CGSSQGGQGRFPGELFF
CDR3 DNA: TGTGGCAGCAGCCAAGGGGGACAGGGCAGATTCCCCGGGGAGCTGTTTTTT

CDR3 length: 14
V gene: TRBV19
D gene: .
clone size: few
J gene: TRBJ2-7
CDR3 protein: CASSYRDGAYEQYF
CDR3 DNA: TGTGCCAGTAGTTACCGGGACGGAGCCTACGAGCAGTACTTC

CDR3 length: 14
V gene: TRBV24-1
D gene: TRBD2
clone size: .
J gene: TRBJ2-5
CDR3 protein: CATSPGEGRQTQYF
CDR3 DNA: TGTGCCACCAGTCCTGGGGAGGGCCGGCAGACCCAGTACTTC

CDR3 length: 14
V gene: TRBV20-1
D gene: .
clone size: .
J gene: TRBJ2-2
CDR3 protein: CSARRGGRTGELFF
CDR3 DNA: TGCAGTGCTAGAAGGGGGGGACGGACCGGGGAGCTGTTTTTT

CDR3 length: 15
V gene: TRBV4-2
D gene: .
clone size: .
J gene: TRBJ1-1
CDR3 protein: CASSQGGRQNTEAFF
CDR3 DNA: TGTGCCAGCAGCCAAGGAGGACGGCAGAACACTGAAGCTTTCTTT

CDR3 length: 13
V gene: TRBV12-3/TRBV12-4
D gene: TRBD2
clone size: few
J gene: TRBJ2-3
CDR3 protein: CASTGLGRRTQYF
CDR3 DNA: TGTGCCAGCACGGGACTAGGGAGGCGTACGCAGTATTTT

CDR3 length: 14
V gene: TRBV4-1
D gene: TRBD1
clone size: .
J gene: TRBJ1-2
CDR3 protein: CASSQRQGADGYTF
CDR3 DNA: TGCGCCAGCAGCCAAAGACAGGGGGCGGATGGCTACACCTTC

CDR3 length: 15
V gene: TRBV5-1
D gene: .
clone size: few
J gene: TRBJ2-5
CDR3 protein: CASSDGPVGGETQYF
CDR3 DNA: TGCGCCAGCAGCGACGGACCCGTGGGGGGAGAGACCCAGTACTTC

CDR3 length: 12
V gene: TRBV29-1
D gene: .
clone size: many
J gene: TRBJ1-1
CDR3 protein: CSAQGGNTEAFF
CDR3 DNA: TGCAGCGCACAGGGAGGGAACACTGAAGCTTTCTTT

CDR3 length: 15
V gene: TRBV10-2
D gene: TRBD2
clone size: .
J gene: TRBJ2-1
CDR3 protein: CASKPSGGTYNEQFF
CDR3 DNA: TGCGCCAGCAAACCTAGCGGGGGAACCTACAATGAGCAGTTCTTC

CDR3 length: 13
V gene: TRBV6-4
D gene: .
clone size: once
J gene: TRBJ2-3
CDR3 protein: CASSEVLRDTQYF
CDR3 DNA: TGTGCCAGCAGTGAGGTATTGAGGGATACGCAGTATTTT

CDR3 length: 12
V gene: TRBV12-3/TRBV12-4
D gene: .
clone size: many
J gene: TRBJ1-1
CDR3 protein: CASSPGTSAAFF
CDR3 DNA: TGTGCCAGCAGTCCCGGGACCTCGGCAGCTTTCTTT

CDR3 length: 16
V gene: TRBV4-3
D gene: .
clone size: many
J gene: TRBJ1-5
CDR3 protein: CASSQDSTGPYQPQHF
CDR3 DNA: TGCGCCAGCAGCCAAGATTCCACAGGCCCCTATCAGCCCCAGCATTTT

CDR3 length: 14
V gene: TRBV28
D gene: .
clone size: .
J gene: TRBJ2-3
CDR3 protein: CAGGTPLNTDTQYF
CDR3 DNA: TGTGCCGGGGGGACACCTCTTAACACAGATACGCAGTATTTT

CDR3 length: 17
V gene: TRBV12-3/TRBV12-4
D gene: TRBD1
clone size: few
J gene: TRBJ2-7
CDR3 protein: CASSFGSAGGISYEQYF
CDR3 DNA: TGTGCCAGCAGTTTTGGGTCCGCAGGGGGAATATCCTACGAGCAGTACTTC

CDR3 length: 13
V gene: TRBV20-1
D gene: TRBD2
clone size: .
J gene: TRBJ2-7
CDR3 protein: CSATGLAAREQYF
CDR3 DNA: TGCAGTGCTACCGGACTAGCCGCTCGGGAGCAGTACTTC

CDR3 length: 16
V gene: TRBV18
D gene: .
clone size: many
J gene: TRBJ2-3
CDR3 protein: CASSELDTTAGYTQYF
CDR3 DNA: TGTGCCAGCTCAGAATTAGATACTACGGCGGGATATACGCAGTATTTT

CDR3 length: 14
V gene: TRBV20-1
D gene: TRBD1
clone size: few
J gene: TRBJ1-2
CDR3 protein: CSARYRDRVAGYTF
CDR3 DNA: TGCAGTGCTAGGTACAGGGACAGGGTCGCCGGCTACACCTTC

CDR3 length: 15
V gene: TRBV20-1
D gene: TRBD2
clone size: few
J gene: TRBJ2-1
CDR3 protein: CSAIQLAGNYNEQFF
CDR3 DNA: TGCAGTGCTATCCAACTAGCGGGAAACTACAATGAGCAGTTCTTC

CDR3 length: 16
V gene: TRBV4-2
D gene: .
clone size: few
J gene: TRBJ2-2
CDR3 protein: CASSQTTGINTGELFF
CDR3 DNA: TGTGCCAGCAGCCAGACAACCGGGATTAACACCGGGGAGCTGTTTTTT

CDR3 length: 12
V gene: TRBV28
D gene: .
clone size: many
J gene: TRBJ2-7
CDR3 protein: CASSFPGREQYF
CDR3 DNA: TGTGCCAGCAGTTTCCCGGGGCGCGAGCAGTACTTC

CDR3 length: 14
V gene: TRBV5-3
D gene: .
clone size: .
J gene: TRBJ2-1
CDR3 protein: CARSAGQEYNEQFF
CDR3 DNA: TGTGCCAGAAGCGCGGGACAAGAGTACAATGAGCAGTTCTTC

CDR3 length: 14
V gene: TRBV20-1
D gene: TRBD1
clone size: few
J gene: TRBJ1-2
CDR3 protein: CSASRQGAKDGYTF
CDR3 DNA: TGCAGTGCTAGTCGCCAGGGGGCAAAGGATGGCTACACCTTC

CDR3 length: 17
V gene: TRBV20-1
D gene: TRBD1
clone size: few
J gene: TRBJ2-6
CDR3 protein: CSARSQGVDSGANVLTF
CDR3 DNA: TGCAGTGCTAGATCTCAGGGGGTCGACTCTGGGGCCAACGTCCTGACTTTC

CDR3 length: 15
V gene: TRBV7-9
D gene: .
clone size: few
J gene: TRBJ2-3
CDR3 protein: CASSLVGRRKDTQYF
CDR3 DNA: TGTGCCAGCAGCTTAGTGGGTCGGAGGAAAGATACGCAGTATTTT

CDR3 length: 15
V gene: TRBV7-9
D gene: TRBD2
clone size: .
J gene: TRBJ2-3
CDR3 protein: CASSFLAGLTDTQYF
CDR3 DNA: TGTGCCAGCAGCTTTCTAGCGGGCCTCACAGATACGCAGTATTTT

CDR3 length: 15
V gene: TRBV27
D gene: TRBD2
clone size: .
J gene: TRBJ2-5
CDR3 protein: CASSLASGRGGTQYF
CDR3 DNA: TGTGCCAGCAGCCTGGCCAGCGGGAGGGGGGGGACCCAGTACTTC

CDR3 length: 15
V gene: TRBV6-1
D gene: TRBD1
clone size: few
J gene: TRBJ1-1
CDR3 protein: CASRGQGQGTIEAFF
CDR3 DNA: TGTGCCAGCAGGGGACAGGGGCAAGGAACTATTGAAGCTTTCTTT

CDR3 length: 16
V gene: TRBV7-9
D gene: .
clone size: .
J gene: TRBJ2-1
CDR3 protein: CASSPRQGGSLDEQFF
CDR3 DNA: TGTGCCAGCAGCCCTAGACAAGGCGGTAGCTTAGATGAGCAGTTCTTC